This TCR beta chain was identified in a study of molecular identifiers for immune sequencing clone quantification. Turning to the study itself: Replicates partitioned RNA from around 18,000 or 91,000 naive CD8 cells into five parts, sequencing four. General study results and limits: Molecules of identical TCR sharing a barcode could underestimate highly expanded clone sizes.

Germline values: CDR1 MNHEY, CDR2 SVGAGI. V was clipped by 3 bases and J by 0 bases, with 11 bases between them. The CDR3 extends over 15 amino acids. Library preparation followed earlier protocols using designated TCR primers. TCRdb re-called the PCR reads through MiXCR, storing one row per CDR3 protein. Of 460,000 or so distinct CDR3 sequences in the sample, about 25% were seen once. In its sample, this clonotype was seen a few times. Its matching antigen is unknown. Material for sequencing was naive CD8+ T cells from blood, with Jurkat cell RNA spiked in. Subset described: FACS-sorted CD8+CD4-CCR7+CD45RA+ naive T cells. V usage is TRBV6-5 and J usage is TRBJ1-1; D is perhaps TRBD1 (5 bases). The clonotype was recovered from a human donor in good health. Some libraries in this study had Jurkat cell RNA spiked in. The CDR3 nucleotides read TGTGCCAGCAGTTATGGGCAGGGATTGAACACTGAAGCTTTCTTT. This translates into CASSYGQGLNTEAFF.